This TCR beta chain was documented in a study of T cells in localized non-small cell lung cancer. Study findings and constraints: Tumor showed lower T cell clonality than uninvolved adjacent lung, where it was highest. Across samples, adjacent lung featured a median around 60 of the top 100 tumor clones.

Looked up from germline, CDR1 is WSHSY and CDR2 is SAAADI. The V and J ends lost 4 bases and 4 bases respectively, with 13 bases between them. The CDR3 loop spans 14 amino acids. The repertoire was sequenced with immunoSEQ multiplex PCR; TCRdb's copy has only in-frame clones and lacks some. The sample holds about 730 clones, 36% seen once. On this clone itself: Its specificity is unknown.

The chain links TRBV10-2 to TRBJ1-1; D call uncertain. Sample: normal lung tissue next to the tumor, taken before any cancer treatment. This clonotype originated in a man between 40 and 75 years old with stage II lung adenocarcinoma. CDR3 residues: CASSVDRRVTEAFF. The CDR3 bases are TGCGCCAGCAGTGTGGACCGAAGGGTCACTGAAGCTTTCTTT.